These T cell receptor beta chains were read from a single sample in a study of blood T cell repertoires in COVID-19. The assay was immunoSEQ multiplex PCR, and TCRdb's table has in-frame clones only and misses some. The sample yields about 210,000 clones, 65% to 90% seen once. Sequenced: PBMCs or T cells enriched from blood (not recorded which). Receptor source: a woman in her thirties or forties with acute COVID-19. CDR3s include the opening cysteine and the closing phenylalanine or tryptophan. The D gene is left open where the match is weak. Rows may omit the clone size; those that give it use once, few, many or a size class.

j_gene	d_gene	v_gene	abundance	CDR3nt	CDR3aa
TRBJ2-7	TRBD2	TRBV28	NA	TGTGCCAGCAGTAACCTAGCGGGAGCAAGATACGAGCAGTACTTC	CASSNLAGARYEQYF
TRBJ2-1	TRBD1	TRBV29-1	NA	TGCAGCGTCACAGGTGATAGGGGACAGCCAAATGAGCAGTTCTTC	CSVTGDRGQPNEQFF
TRBJ1-1	NA	TRBV20-1	NA	TGCAGTGCTATCGGGACAGAAGCTTTCTTT	CSAIGTEAFF
TRBJ2-7	TRBD2	TRBV13	NA	TGTGCCAGCAGCTCCCGACTAGCTCATCCAGGAGAGCAGTACTTC	CASSSRLAHPGEQYF
TRBJ1-5	TRBD1	TRBV12-5	NA	TGTGCTAGTGGTCCATTCGGACAGGGGTATCAGCCCCAGCATTTT	CASGPFGQGYQPQHF
TRBJ2-1	TRBD2	TRBV30	once	TGTGCCTGGAACCCCCTAGGACTAGTAGGAAATGAGCAGTTCTTC	CAWNPLGLVGNEQFF
TRBJ2-1	TRBD1	TRBV19	once	TGTGCCAGTAGTATTCAGGGGGCGTCCTACAATGAGCAGTTCTTC	CASSIQGASYNEQFF
TRBJ2-7	TRBD1	TRBV24-1	few	TGTGCCACCAGTACCACCGGGACAGGGGGGTACGAGCAGTACTTC	CATSTTGTGGYEQYF
TRBJ1-2	NA	TRBV5-6	NA	TGTGCCAGCAGCCGATACAGGGAGCATGGCTACACCTTC	CASSRYREHGYTF
TRBJ2-2	TRBD1	TRBV3-1/TRBV3-2	NA	TGTGCCAGCAGCCAAGAGGACAGGGGGAACACCGGGGAGCTGTTTTTT	CASSQEDRGNTGELFF
TRBJ2-1	TRBD2	TRBV27	NA	TGTGCCAGCAGTTTCCTAGCGGGAGAGCACAATGAGCAGTTCTTC	CASSFLAGEHNEQFF
TRBJ2-3	TRBD2	TRBV28	NA	TGTGCCAGCAGTTTCCCGACTAGCGGGAGGGCCCGAGATACGCAGTATTTT	CASSFPTSGRARDTQYF
TRBJ2-2	TRBD2	TRBV19	NA	TGTGCCAGTAGGAGGCCCGGGGGGAGCACCGGGGAGCTGTTTTTT	CASRRPGGSTGELFF
TRBJ2-7	TRBD1	TRBV30	NA	TGTGCCTGGAGTCCGGGACAGGGGGCTCCCGAGCAGTACTTC	CAWSPGQGAPEQYF
TRBJ2-1	TRBD2	TRBV28	NA	TGTGCCAGCAGCCCAGGTGGGCTAGCGGGAGGTGATGAGCAGTTCTTC	CASSPGGLAGGDEQFF
TRBJ2-2	TRBD1	TRBV3-1/TRBV3-2	NA	TGTGCCAGCAGCCAAGACGACAGGGGCAACACCGGGGAGCTGTTTTTT	CASSQDDRGNTGELFF
TRBJ2-3	NA	TRBV9	NA	TGTGCCAGCAGCGTAGGGCGGGGCACAGATACGCAGTATTTT	CASSVGRGTDTQYF
TRBJ2-7	NA	TRBV28	NA	TGTGCCAGCAGTTCGGCGACAATCTACGAGCAGTACTTC	CASSSATIYEQYF
TRBJ1-1	NA	TRBV6-1	NA	TGTGCCAGCAGTGAAGCTAGGACTTACACTGAAGCTTTCTTT	CASSEARTYTEAFF
TRBJ2-2	TRBD2	TRBV27	NA	TGTGCCAGCAGTTTACATGGGACTAGCGGGAGGGCAGGAAGGGAGCTGTTTTTT	CASSLHGTSGRAGRELFF
TRBJ2-3	NA	TRBV21-1	NA	TGTGCCAGCAGCAGGGACATTCCTAGCACAGATACGCAGTATTTT	CASSRDIPSTDTQYF
TRBJ1-4	TRBD1	TRBV14	NA	TGTGCCAGCAGCTTGTACCGACAGGGAGTGCGGGAAAAACTGTTTTTT	CASSLYRQGVREKLFF
TRBJ2-7	NA	TRBV7-6	NA	TGTGCCAGCAGCTTTAGTAGCGGCTCCTACGAGCAGTACTTC	CASSFSSGSYEQYF
TRBJ2-7	NA	TRBV7-6	NA	TGTGCCAGCAGCCAGGGTGGGTACTCGAATGCCGAGCAGTACTTC	CASSQGGYSNAEQYF
TRBJ1-1	TRBD1	TRBV5-6	NA	TGTGCCAGCAGCTTAGGACAGGGGGGCACGAACACTGAAGCTTTCTTT	CASSLGQGGTNTEAFF
TRBJ2-7	NA	TRBV9	once	TGTGCCAGCAGCTTCGCCGGGACATCTTCCTACGAGCAGTACTTC	CASSFAGTSSYEQYF
TRBJ2-7	NA	TRBV6-5	NA	TGTGCCAGCTCCAGGGGTTCGACTCCAGCCTACGAGCAGTACTTC	CASSRGSTPAYEQYF
TRBJ2-2	TRBD2	TRBV14	NA	TGTGCCAGCAGCCCCGGGACTAGCGGGAGGATTACCGGGGAGCTGTTTTTT	CASSPGTSGRITGELFF
TRBJ2-1	NA	TRBV4-3	NA	TGCGCCAGCAGCCAAGATAGGACAGCCGCCTACAATGAGCAGTTCTTC	CASSQDRTAAYNEQFF
TRBJ1-5	NA	TRBV28	NA	TGTGCCAGCAGTCCACAGGAAAACAATCAGCCCCAGCATTTT	CASSPQENNQPQHF
TRBJ2-3	TRBD2	TRBV13	NA	TGTGCCAGCAGCGCTGCGCTGACTAGCGGGAGGGCCGGGGCAGATACGCAGTATTTT	CASSAALTSGRAGADTQYF